The 25 T cell receptor beta chains presented below share a single source sample, sequenced in a study of cytomegalovirus exposure and HLA in healthy donors. A multiplex PCR was run with 60 Vbeta primers and 13 Jbeta primers. TCRdb's copy holds only in-frame clones and misses some; the assay was immunoSEQ multiplex PCR. The repertoire holds roughly 120,000 clones, with more than 65% as singletons. Input material: PBMCs. The origin of the receptors is a woman in her late teens or twenties in good health and CMV-seronegative.

This clone was counted a single time. Relative to the germline gene, one junction end is altered; a read error may explain this. The chain employs TRBV2 and TRBJ2-4; D may be TRBD2 (7 bases). CDR3 length: 15 residues. Per germline, CDR1 SNHLY and CDR2 FYNNEI. The CDR3 DNA sequence: TGTGCCAGCAACGACAGGACTAGGACCAAAAACAGTCAGTACTTC. Its protein product is CASNDRTRTKNSQYF.

This chain uses TRBV6-5 with TRBJ1-2; D may be TRBD1 (6 bases). Germline V gene lookup returns CDR1 MNHEY and CDR2 SVGAGI. CDR3 length equals 15 residues. Deletions cut 0 bases from V and 8 bases from J, with 16 bases between. CDR3 residues: CASSYSGGGHQGYTF. As DNA, the CDR3 is TGTGCCAGCAGTTACTCGGGCGGGGGCCACCAGGGCTACACCTTC.

The chain has TRBV7-2 and TRBJ2-2, with D unresolved. Germline-derived CDR1 and CDR2 are SGHTA and FQGNSA. This CDR3 comprises 13 residues. Trimming shortened V by 1 base and J by 4 bases, and 4 bases separated the two germline ends. CDR3 bases: TGTGCCAGCAGCTTAGGCGGCACCGGGGAGCTGTTTTTT. Protein product: CASSLGGTGELFF.

J is TRBJ2-1 and V is TRBV7-9; 12 bases fit TRBD2. Germline V gene lookup returns CDR1 SEHNR and CDR2 FQNEAQ (reference sequence). The CDR3 is made up of 18 amino acids. After removal of 5 bases from V and 8 bases from J, the junction contained 16 bases not matched to a gene. The CDR3 DNA reads as TGTGCCAGCAGCCGGGGGCTAGCGGGAGGGCCCCGGGGTGATGAGCAGTTCTTC. Amino acid sequence: CASSRGLAGGPRGDEQFF.

As to this clone: Here the CDR3 omits its conserved ending phenylalanine or tryptophan, so a read error is the likely source. This chain uses TRBV15 with TRBJ2-6; 7 bases match TRBD2. Per germline, CDR1 LNHNV and CDR2 YYDKDF (reference sequence). The CDR3 contains 17 residues. CDR3 in DNA: TGTGCCACCAGCGCCGGGGGGAGCTACTCTGGGGCCAACGGCCTGACTTCC. This codes for CATSAGGSYSGANGLTS.

This clone was picked up a small number of times. The genes are TRBV19 and TRBJ1-2, with a weak D call TRBD1 (5 bases). With 5 bases removed from V and 7 bases from J, the gap between germline ends came to 20 bases. Germline CDR1 and CDR2: LNHDA and SQIVND (reference sequence). The CDR3 has 15 amino acids. CDR3 in amino acids: CASSPGWGGVGGYTF. The CDR3 DNA follows: TGTGCCAGTAGTCCCGGCTGGGGGGGAGTAGGTGGCTACACCTTC.

The chain is built from TRBV15 and TRBJ2-1, with a weak D call TRBD2 (5 bases). With 5 bases removed from V and 6 bases from J, the gap between germline ends came to 20 bases. Germline lookup yields CDR1 LNHNV and CDR2 YYDKDF (reference sequence). The CDR3 totals 16 residues. CDR3 sequence: CATSPRGLDTVNEQFF. CDR3 nucleotide sequence: TGTGCCACCAGCCCCCGAGGGCTAGATACCGTCAATGAGCAGTTCTTC. The entire variable domain, with the rest obtained from reference TRBV15 and TRBJ2-1, is as follows: DAMVIQNPRYQVTQFGKPVTLSCSQTLNHNVMYWYQQKSSQAPKLLFHYYDKDFNNEADTPDNFQSRRPNTSFCFLDIRSPGLGDTAMYLCATSPRGLDTVNEQFFGPGTRLTVL.

V and J are TRBV2 and TRBJ2-7; 7 bases align to TRBD1. V lost 0 bases and J lost 8; bases outside the gene matches: 16. The CDR3 is made up of 17 amino acids. Germline CDR1 SNHLY, CDR2 FYNNEI. In DNA form, the CDR3 reads TGTGCCAGCAGTGAAGCGCTTGCGACAGGGACGCCCCTGCAGCAGTACTTC. Encoded protein: CASSEALATGTPLQQYF.

The V and J genes are TRBV7-9 and TRBJ1-2, with 8 positions matching TRBD1. CDR3 length: 17 residues. CDR1 and CDR2 from the germline V gene are SEHNR and FQNEAQ (reference sequence). J gave up 8 bases and V 1 base, and 15 bases lay outside the gene matches. The CDR3 is CASSLGDGQGTPGGYTF. Here the CDR3 DNA reads TGTGCCAGCAGCTTAGGAGATGGACAGGGAACGCCTGGGGGCTACACCTTC.

The chain recombines TRBV5-1 with TRBJ1-5, with 7 bases fitting TRBD1. Germline trimming cut 6 bases from V and 6 bases from J; bases unmatched to any gene: 12. Germline CDR1 reads SGHRS; CDR2 reads YFSETQ. The CDR3 length is 15 residues. Here the CDR3 reads CASTFTGAQGQPQHF. DNA for the CDR3: TGCGCCAGCACCTTTACAGGGGCGCAGGGTCAGCCCCAGCATTTT.

The chain combines TRBV6-1 with TRBJ2-7; 10 bases match TRBD2. V was clipped by 10 bases and J by 4 bases; unmatched bases: 10. CDR3 length: 14 amino acids. Germline loops: CDR1 MNHNS, CDR2 SASEGT. Written as DNA, the CDR3 is TGTGCCACCTATACTAGCGGGAAACGTTACGAGCAGTACTTC. This gives the protein CATYTSGKRYEQYF.

The V gene is TRBV27, the J gene TRBJ1-5, with 8 bases matching TRBD1. Per germline, CDR1 MNHEY and CDR2 SMNVEV (reference sequence). The CDR3 extends over 15 amino acids. The V gene end was trimmed by 5 bases and the J gene end by 0 bases; junction bases not matched to a gene: 3. The CDR3 DNA reads TGTGCCAGCAGTCCCGGGACAGGTAGCAATCAGCCCCAGCATTTT. This codes for CASSPGTGSNQPQHF.

The rearrangement links TRBV6-1 to TRBJ2-5; tentatively, D is TRBD2 (7 bases). V was shortened by 4 bases and J by 2 bases, with 17 bases between the two germline ends. The germline V gene encodes CDR1 MNHNS and CDR2 SASEGT. The CDR3 is 16 amino acids. This CDR3 is CASSGGWAGAQETQYF. The DNA for the CDR3 is TGTGCCAGCAGTGGGGGGTGGGCGGGGGCACAAGAGACCCAGTACTTC.

The genes are TRBV29-1 and TRBJ2-1; a weak D match, TRBD2 (5 bases). CDR1 is SQVTM, CDR2 ANQGSEA, per germline. The CDR3 has 13 amino acids. V was pared by 7 bases and J by 6 bases, with 16 bases between. CDR3 in amino acids: CSAIPGKVNEQFF. CDR3 coding DNA: TGCAGCGCCATCCCGGGAAAAGTCAATGAGCAGTTCTTC.

The chain links TRBV5-1 to TRBJ2-5; 13 bases align to TRBD2. In germline, CDR1 is SGHRS, CDR2 YFSETQ. CDR3 length equals 16 residues. With 4 bases clipped from V and 5 bases from J, the junction kept 8 bases outside the gene matches. The CDR3, as DNA: TGCGCCAGCAGCCGGACTAGCGGGAGTTGGACGGAGACCCAGTACTTC. Its translation is CASSRTSGSWTETQYF.

This rearrangement joins TRBV19 to TRBJ2-1, with TRBD2 as a possible D gene (5 bases). CDR3 size: 13 residues. V was clipped by 4 bases and J by 3 bases, with 7 bases between them. Germline lookup yields CDR1 LNHDA and CDR2 SQIVND (reference sequence). The CDR3 bases are TGTGCCAGTAGTAGACTACTCTACAATGAGCAGTTCTTC. Translation gives CASSRLLYNEQFF.

As concerns this clone: At the DNA level, this CDR3 is encoded by other sequences in the same sample as well. The V gene is TRBV6-5, the J gene TRBJ1-1, with 7 bases lining up with TRBD1. Trimming cost V 4 bases and J 7 bases; bases outside gene matches: 15. CDR1 and CDR2 from the germline V gene are MNHEY and SVGAGI. This CDR3 region has 16 residues. The CDR3, as DNA: TGTGCCAGCAGTTCCTTGGAGGCAGGGGGTAGAGGTGAAGCTTTCTTT. Protein sequence: CASSSLEAGGRGEAFF.

The V and J genes are TRBV30 and TRBJ2-1; D perhaps matches TRBD2 (6 bases). The germline gives CDR1 GTSNPN, CDR2 SVGIG (reference sequence). V shed 4 bases and J shed 9 bases, with 19 bases lying between them. The CDR3 length is 14 residues. CDR3 amino acids: CAWNGGRISGEQFF. The CDR3, as DNA: TGTGCCTGGAATGGGGGAAGGATTAGCGGTGAGCAGTTCTTC.

The V gene is TRBV10-1, the J gene TRBJ2-5; 7 nucleotides agree with TRBD2. J gave up 5 bases and V 5 bases, and 8 bases lay outside the gene matches. The CDR3 is 14 residues long. From germline, CDR1 is WNHNN and CDR2 SYGVQD (reference sequence). The CDR3 reads CASSPSGAPETQYF. The CDR3 DNA reads TGCGCCAGCAGTCCCAGCGGGGCTCCCGAGACCCAGTACTTC.

The CDR3 DNA follows: TGTGCCAGTGGCGGGGGGGCCACAGATACGCAGTATTTT. It translates to CASGGGATDTQYF. The rearrangement joins TRBV19 to TRBJ2-3, with 9 bases aligning to TRBD2. The junction had 2 bases not matched to a gene; V was cut back by 8 bases and J by 2 bases. CDR1 and CDR2 (germline): LNHDA, SQIVND (reference sequence). This CDR3 has 13 residues.

J is TRBJ1-5 and V is TRBV6-1, with a weak D call TRBD1 (5 bases). Per the germline V gene, CDR1 is MNHNS and CDR2 is SASEGT. The CDR3 is 15 residues long. Trimming removed 5 bases at V and 4 bases at J, with 15 bases between. CDR3 DNA: TGTGCCAGCAGTCCCGATGGGGCCCTAAATCAGCCCCAGCATTTT. This translates into CASSPDGALNQPQHF.

V is TRBV4-1 and J is TRBJ2-7; 9 positions match TRBD2. J was trimmed by 4 bases and V by 3 bases; bases with no gene match: 4. Germline lookup yields CDR1 MGHRA and CDR2 YSYEKL. This CDR3 comprises 14 residues. The DNA for the CDR3 is TGCGCCAGCAGCCACAGCGGGAGGTCATACGAGCAGTACTTC. The encoded protein is CASSHSGRSYEQYF.

The chain joins TRBV2 to TRBJ2-6; D remains unclear. Trimming left V 7 bases short and J 0 bases short, with 13 bases between. Germline-derived CDR1 and CDR2 are SNHLY and FYNNEI. This CDR3 is built from 16 residues. DNA for the CDR3: TGTGCCAGCAAGGATAGCTCGGGCTCTGGGGCCAACGTCCTGACTTTC. Translated: CASKDSSGSGANVLTF. The entire variable domain, with the rest obtained from reference TRBV2 and TRBJ2-6, is as follows: EPEVTQTPSHQVTQMGQEVILRCVPISNHLYFYWYRQILGQKVEFLVSFYNNEISEKSEIFDDQFSVERPDGSNFTLKIRSTKLEDSAMYFCASKDSSGSGANVLTFGAGSRLTVL.

The chain carries TRBV9 and TRBJ1-2, with D maybe TRBD1 (5 bases). Germline V gene data show CDR1 as SGDLS and CDR2 as YYNGEE. Trimming pared 0 bases from V and 6 bases from J, leaving 9 bases between. CDR3 length equals 13 residues. The CDR3 DNA is TGTGCCAGCAGCGTAGATTGGGGGGATGGCTACACCTTC. Translation gives CASSVDWGDGYTF.

The V gene is TRBV6-5, the J gene TRBJ1-2; possibly TRBD1 for D (6 bases). V was cut by 6 bases and J by 8 bases, with 16 bases left in between. Germline loops: CDR1 MNHEY, CDR2 SVGAGI. The CDR3 is 13 amino acids. The CDR3 DNA is TGTGCCAGCAGCACTAGCGCGGGGGCAGGCTACACCTTC. Translated: CASSTSAGAGYTF.